These 16 T cell receptor beta chains were all obtained from the same sample, sequenced in a study of T cell responses to AZD1222 COVID-19 vaccine. Generated by immunoSEQ multiplex PCR, the TCRdb table keeps only in-frame clones and is missing some. This sample yields around 160,000 clones, of which about 93% are seen a single time; approximately 3% belongs to the top ten. The sequences come from peripheral blood, collected on day 0 of MenACWY control vaccination. These TCRs come from an adult in good health.

The chain has TRBV27 and TRBJ1-5, with 8 bases lining up with TRBD1. The J segment lost 1 base and the V segment lost 4 bases, leaving 6 bases of the junction unmatched. The CDR3 is 16 amino acids. Germline V gives CDR1 MNHEY, CDR2 SMNVEV (reference sequence). This CDR3 reads CASSSTGARSNQPQHF. In DNA, the CDR3 is TGTGCCAGCAGTTCGACAGGGGCTCGGAGCAATCAGCCCCAGCATTTT.

V gene TRBV5-4 combines with J gene TRBJ1-2; 9 bases agree with TRBD1. CDR3 length: 14 amino acids. Germline V gene sequence: CDR1 SGHNT, CDR2 YYREEE (reference sequence). With V trimmed by 0 bases and J by 7 bases, 4 bases remained unmatched. In DNA form, the CDR3 reads TGTGCCAGCAGCTTGGCGGGACAGGGTCGTGGCTACACCTTC. It yields the protein CASSLAGQGRGYTF.

The chain uses TRBV5-1 and TRBJ2-2, with TRBD1 matching 9 bases. CDR3 length equals 14 residues. The ends lost 5 bases at V and 4 bases at J; junction bases unmatched: 3. Germline V gene lookup returns CDR1 SGHRS and CDR2 YFSETQ. As DNA, the CDR3 is TGCGCCAGCAGGCGGACAGGGGTCACCGGGGAGCTGTTTTTT. The encoded protein is CASRRTGVTGELFF.

The V call is TRBV6-4, the J call TRBJ2-1, with TRBD2 matching over 8 bases. The V gene's germline CDR1 is MRHNA and CDR2 SNTAGT. The CDR3 length is 13 residues. V was pared by 8 bases and J by 6 bases, with 6 bases of the junction left unmatched. CDR3 sequence (DNA): TGTGCCAGCCGGGGGGGCCCCGGCAATGAGCAGTTCTTC. As protein: CASRGGPGNEQFF.

This chain links TRBV14 with TRBJ2-3; 10 positions agree with TRBD2. Per germline, CDR1 SGHDN and CDR2 FVKESK. Germline trimming cut 4 bases from V and 3 bases from J; bases unmatched to any gene: 4. There are 15 residues in the CDR3. The CDR3 DNA reads as TGTGCCAGCAGCCCTAGCGGGGGAATGACAGATACGCAGTATTTT. It encodes CASSPSGGMTDTQYF. The full variable domain, in which reference TRBV14 and TRBJ2-3 provide the parts outside the CDR3, is EAGVTQFPSHSVIEKGQTVTLRCDPISGHDNLYWYRRVMGKEIKFLLHFVKESKQDESGMPNNRFLAERTGGTYSTLKVQPAELEDSGVYFCASSPSGGMTDTQYFGPGTRLTVL.

The V and J genes are TRBV30 and TRBJ1-5; D is perhaps TRBD1 (6 bases). The CDR3 loop spans 13 amino acids. Trimming cost V 5 bases and J 9 bases, with 17 bases left between them. CDR1 and CDR2 from the germline V gene are GTSNPN and SVGIG (reference sequence). The CDR3 DNA follows: TGTGCCTGGTCGGGGGGGGCAGGCAGGCCCCAGCATTTT. It encodes CAWSGGAGRPQHF.

The chain couples TRBV14 to TRBJ2-7, with D unresolved. The V gene lost 4 bases and the J gene lost 5 bases, with 15 bases spanning the gap. CDR3 length: 14 amino acids. Germline values: CDR1 SGHDN, CDR2 FVKESK. The CDR3 DNA follows: TGTGCCAGCAGCCTCCAAATGGGAAGTAACGAGCAGTACTTC. Its translation: CASSLQMGSNEQYF.

The CDR3 coding sequence is TGTGCCAGCTCACCACCGGGCGGAGCGAACACCGGGGAGCTGTTTTTT. Translation: CASSPPGGANTGELFF. J is TRBJ2-2 and V is TRBV18; D gene uncertain. The CDR3 is 16 residues long. Trimming left V 0 bases short and J 0 bases short, with 8 bases between. Germline loops: CDR1 KGHSH, CDR2 LQKENI. Drawing the rest from reference TRBV18 and TRBJ2-2, the complete variable domain is NAGVMQNPRHLVRRRGQEARLRCSPMKGHSHVYWYRQLPEEGLKFMVYLQKENIIDESGMPKERFSAEFPKEGPSILRIQQVVRGDSAAYFCASSPPGGANTGELFFGEGSRLTVL.

The chain is built from TRBV7-2 and TRBJ2-4; the D gene is possibly TRBD2 (5 bases). V was cut by 1 base and J by 10 bases, with 14 bases left in between. The CDR3 runs to 14 residues. CDR1 and CDR2 from the germline V gene are SGHTA and FQGNSA. The CDR3 loop is CASSLGVQRSIQYF. CDR3 DNA: TGTGCCAGCAGCTTAGGGGTACAGCGGTCGATTCAGTACTTC.

This chain joins TRBV19 and TRBJ2-7; unclear D gene. Per germline, CDR1 LNHDA and CDR2 SQIVND (reference sequence). Trimming pared 5 bases from V and 0 bases from J, leaving 11 bases between. CDR3 length: 14 residues. CDR3 sequence reads: CASSVYWSSYEQYF. CDR3 in DNA: TGTGCCAGTAGTGTATATTGGAGCTCCTACGAGCAGTACTTC.

The rearrangement uses TRBV27 and TRBJ2-1; TRBD2 matches at 15 bases. Germline loops: CDR1 MNHEY, CDR2 SMNVEV (reference sequence). The CDR3 has 16 residues. J lost 13 bases, V lost 0 bases, and 7 bases had no gene match. The CDR3 loop is CASSLSKGTSGRRQFF. The CDR3 coding sequence is TGTGCCAGCAGTTTATCGAAAGGGACTAGCGGGAGGAGACAGTTCTTC.

The rearrangement uses TRBV7-2 and TRBJ1-6; D is uncertain. The CDR3 loop spans 15 amino acids. Germline-derived CDR1 and CDR2 are SGHTA and FQGNSA. Trimming left V 2 bases short and J 5 bases short, with 10 bases between. CDR3 DNA: TGTGCCAGCAGCTTAAATACGGATCATAATTCACCCCTCCACTTT. It codes for CASSLNTDHNSPLHF.

This rearrangement joins TRBV7-9 to TRBJ2-7; 7 positions match TRBD1. Germline CDR1 reads SEHNR; CDR2 reads FQNEAQ (reference sequence). V lost 4 bases, J lost 3 bases, and 9 bases stayed unmatched. This CDR3 is built from 15 residues. The CDR3 protein is CASSSRSRDSYEQYF. CDR3 nucleotides: TGTGCCAGCAGCTCAAGGAGTCGGGACAGCTACGAGCAGTACTTC.

This chain joins TRBV14 and TRBJ2-3; D is uncertain. Per germline, CDR1 SGHDN and CDR2 FVKESK. The CDR3 is made up of 12 amino acids. V lost 1 base and J lost 6, with 5 bases in between. CDR3 bases: TGTGCCAGCAGCCAAGTAGGGGATACGCAGTATTTT. Protein product: CASSQVGDTQYF.

This clone has just one count. The chain uses TRBV9 and TRBJ1-2; D is possibly TRBD1 (5 bases). The CDR3 length is 15 residues. Germline assignment: CDR1 SGDLS and CDR2 YYNGEE. V was trimmed by 3 bases and J by 4 bases, leaving 16 bases between them. The DNA of the CDR3 is TGTGCCAGCAGCGGGGGACTGCCGAGGGCCTATGGCTACACCTTC. This translates into CASSGGLPRAYGYTF.

V gene TRBV6-5 combines with J gene TRBJ1-2; no reliable D call. CDR1 MNHEY and CDR2 SVGAGI come from the germline V gene. The CDR3 runs 15 residues. Trimming took 0 bases from V and 7 from J, leaving 15 bases between them. CDR3 bases: TGTGCCAGCAGTTACTCGAGGGCCACCTTGGGTGGCTACACCTTC. It translates to CASSYSRATLGGYTF.